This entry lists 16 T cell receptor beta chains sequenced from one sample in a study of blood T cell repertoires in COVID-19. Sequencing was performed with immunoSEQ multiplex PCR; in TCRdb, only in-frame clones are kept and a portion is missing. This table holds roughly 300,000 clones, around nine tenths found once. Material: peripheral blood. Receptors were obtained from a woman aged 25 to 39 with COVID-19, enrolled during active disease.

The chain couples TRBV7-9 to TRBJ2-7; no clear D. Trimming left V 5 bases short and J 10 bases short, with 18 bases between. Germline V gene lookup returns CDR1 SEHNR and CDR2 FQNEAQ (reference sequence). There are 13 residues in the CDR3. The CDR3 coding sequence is TGTGCCAGCAGCCCCGGTGGCAGAGGAAGACAGTACTTC. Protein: CASSPGGRGRQYF.

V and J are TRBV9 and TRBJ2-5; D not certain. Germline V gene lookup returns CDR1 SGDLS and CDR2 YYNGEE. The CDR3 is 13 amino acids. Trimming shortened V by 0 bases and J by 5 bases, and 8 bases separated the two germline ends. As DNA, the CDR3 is TGTGCCAGCAGCGTAGGTGGGCCGGAGACCCAGTACTTC. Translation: CASSVGGPETQYF.

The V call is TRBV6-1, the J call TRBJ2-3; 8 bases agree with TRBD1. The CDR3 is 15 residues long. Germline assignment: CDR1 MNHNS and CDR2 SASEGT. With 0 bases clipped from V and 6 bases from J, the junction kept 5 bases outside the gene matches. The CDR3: CASSEAPGGADTQYF. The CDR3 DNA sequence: TGTGCCAGCAGTGAAGCTCCAGGGGGCGCGGATACGCAGTATTTT.

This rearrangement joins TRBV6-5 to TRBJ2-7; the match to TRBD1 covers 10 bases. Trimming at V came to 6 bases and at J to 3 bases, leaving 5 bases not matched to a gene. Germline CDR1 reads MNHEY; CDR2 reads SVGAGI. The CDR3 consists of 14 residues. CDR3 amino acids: CASSRDRGLYEQYV. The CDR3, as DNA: TGTGCCAGCAGCCGGGACAGGGGACTCTACGAGCAGTACGTC.

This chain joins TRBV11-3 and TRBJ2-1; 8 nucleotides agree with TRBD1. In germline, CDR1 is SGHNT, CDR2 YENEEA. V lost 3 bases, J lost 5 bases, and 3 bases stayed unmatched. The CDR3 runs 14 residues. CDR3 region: CASSFGQGNNEQFF. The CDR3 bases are TGTGCCAGCAGCTTTGGACAGGGAAACAATGAGCAGTTCTTC.

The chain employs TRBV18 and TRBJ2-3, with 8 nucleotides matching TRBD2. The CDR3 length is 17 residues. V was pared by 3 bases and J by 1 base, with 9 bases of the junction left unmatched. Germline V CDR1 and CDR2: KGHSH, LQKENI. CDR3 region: CASSPTSAAGGTDTQYF. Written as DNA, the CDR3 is TGTGCCAGCTCACCGACTAGCGCCGCCGGGGGCACAGATACGCAGTATTTT.

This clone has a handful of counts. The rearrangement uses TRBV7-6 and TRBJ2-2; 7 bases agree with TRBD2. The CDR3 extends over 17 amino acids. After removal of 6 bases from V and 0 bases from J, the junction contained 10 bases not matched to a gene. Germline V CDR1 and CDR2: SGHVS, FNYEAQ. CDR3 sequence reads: CASSSPGGLANTGELFF. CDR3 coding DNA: TGTGCCAGCAGTTCACCGGGGGGACTCGCGAACACCGGGGAGCTGTTTTTT. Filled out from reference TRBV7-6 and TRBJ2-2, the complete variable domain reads GAGVSQSPRYKVTKRGQDVALRCDPISGHVSLYWYRQALGQGPEFLTYFNYEAQQDKSGLPNDRFSAERPEGSISTLTIQRTEQRDSAMYRCASSSPGGLANTGELFFGEGSRLTVL.

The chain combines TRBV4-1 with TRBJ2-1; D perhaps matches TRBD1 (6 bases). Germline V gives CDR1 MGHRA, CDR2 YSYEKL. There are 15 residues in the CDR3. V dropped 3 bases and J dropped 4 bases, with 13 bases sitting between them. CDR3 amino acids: CASSHSGQRYNEQFF. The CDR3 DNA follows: TGCGCCAGCAGCCATTCAGGACAGAGATACAATGAGCAGTTCTTC.

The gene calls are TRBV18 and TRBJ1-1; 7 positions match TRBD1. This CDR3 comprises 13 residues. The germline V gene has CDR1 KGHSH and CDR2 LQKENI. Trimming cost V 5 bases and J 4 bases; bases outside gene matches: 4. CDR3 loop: CASSVQGFTEAFF. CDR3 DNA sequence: TGTGCCAGCTCAGTACAGGGGTTCACTGAAGCTTTCTTT.

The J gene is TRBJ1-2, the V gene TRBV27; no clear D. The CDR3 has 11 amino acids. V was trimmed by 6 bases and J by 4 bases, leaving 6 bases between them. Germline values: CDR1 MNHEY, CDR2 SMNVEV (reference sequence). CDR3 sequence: CASRSSYGYTF. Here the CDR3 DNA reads TGTGCCAGCAGGTCGAGCTATGGCTACACCTTC.

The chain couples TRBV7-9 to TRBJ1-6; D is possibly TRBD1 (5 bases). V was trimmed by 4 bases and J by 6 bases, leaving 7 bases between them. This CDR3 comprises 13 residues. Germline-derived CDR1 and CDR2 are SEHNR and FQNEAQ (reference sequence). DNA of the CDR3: TGTGCCAGCAGCTGGCAGGGTAATTCACCCCTCCACTTT. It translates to CASSWQGNSPLHF.

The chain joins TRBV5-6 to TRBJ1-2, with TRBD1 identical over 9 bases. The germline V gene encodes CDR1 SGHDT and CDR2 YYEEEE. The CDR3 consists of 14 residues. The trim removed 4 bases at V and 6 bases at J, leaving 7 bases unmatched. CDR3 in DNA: TGTGCCAGCAGCACGGACAGGGGCTCAAATGGCTACACCTTC. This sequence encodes CASSTDRGSNGYTF.

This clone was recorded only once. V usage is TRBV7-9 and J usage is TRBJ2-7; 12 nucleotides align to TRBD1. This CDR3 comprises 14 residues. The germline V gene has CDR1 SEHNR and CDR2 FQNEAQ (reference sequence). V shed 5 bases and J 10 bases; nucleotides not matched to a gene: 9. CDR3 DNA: TGTGCCAGCAGCCAAGCGGGACAGGGGGCTTTACAGTACGTC. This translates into CASSQAGQGALQYV.

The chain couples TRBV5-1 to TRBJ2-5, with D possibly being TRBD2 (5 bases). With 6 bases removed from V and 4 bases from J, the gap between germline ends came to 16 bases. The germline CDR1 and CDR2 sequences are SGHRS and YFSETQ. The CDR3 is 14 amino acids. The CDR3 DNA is TGCGCCAGCATCCCGACAACGGGGTCAGAGACCCAGTACTTC. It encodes CASIPTTGSETQYF.

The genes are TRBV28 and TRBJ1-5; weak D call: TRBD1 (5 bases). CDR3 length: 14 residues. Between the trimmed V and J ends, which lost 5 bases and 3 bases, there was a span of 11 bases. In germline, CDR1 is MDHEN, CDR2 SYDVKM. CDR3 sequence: CASSTQGINQPQHF. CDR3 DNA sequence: TGTGCCAGCAGTACCCAGGGCATCAATCAGCCCCAGCATTTT.

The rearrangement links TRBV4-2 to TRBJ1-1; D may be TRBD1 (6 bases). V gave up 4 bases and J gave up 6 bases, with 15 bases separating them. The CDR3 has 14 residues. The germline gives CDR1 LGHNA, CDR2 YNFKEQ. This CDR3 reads CASSPWGGSAEAFF. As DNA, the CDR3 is TGTGCCAGCAGCCCGTGGGGGGGCAGTGCTGAAGCTTTCTTT.